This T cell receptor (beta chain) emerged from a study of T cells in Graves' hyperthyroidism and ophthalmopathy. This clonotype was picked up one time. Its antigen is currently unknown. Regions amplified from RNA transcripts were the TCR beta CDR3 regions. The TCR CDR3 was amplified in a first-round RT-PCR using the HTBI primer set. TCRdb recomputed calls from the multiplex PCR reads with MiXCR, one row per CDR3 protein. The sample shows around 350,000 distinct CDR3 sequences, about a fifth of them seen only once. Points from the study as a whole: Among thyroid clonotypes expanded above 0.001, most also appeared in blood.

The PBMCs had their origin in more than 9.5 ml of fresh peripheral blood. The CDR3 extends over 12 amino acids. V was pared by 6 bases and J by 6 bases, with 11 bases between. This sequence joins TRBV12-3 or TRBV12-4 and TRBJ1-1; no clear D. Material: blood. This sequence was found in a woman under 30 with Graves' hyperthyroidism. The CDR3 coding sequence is TGTGCCAGCAGCACTTTCGGGGCTGAAGCTTTCTTT. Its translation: CASSTFGAEAFF.